The 25 T cell receptor beta chains listed next were all sequenced from one sample in a study of blood T cells in healthy people across ages. A J-beta primer mix and a sample-barcoded 5' primer were used in a second PCR of roughly 7 to 12 cycles. TCRdb recomputed calls from the 5' RACE reads with MiXCR, one row per CDR3 protein. The table records 650,000 to 1,000,000 distinct CDR3 sequences, roughly 40% of them present only once. The sequenced sample was blood. Receptor source: a young man in good health.

This clonotype was detected only a few times. The chain combines TRBV9 with TRBJ1-2; no reliable D call. Trimming removed 3 bases at V and 0 bases at J, with 15 bases between. The CDR3 sequence is 16 residues long. Germline V gene sequence: CDR1 SGDLS, CDR2 YYNGEE. The CDR3 nucleotides read TGTGCCAGCAGCGACGGACGGATATTAGCTAACTATGGCTACACCTTC. Residues: CASSDGRILANYGYTF.

The V call is TRBV7-6, the J call TRBJ1-2; a weak D match, TRBD1 (5 bases). V dropped 7 bases and J dropped 4 bases, with 16 bases sitting between them. The germline V gene encodes CDR1 SGHVS and CDR2 FNYEAQ. The CDR3 runs to 14 residues. The CDR3 spells CASTSSGSGYGYTF. The CDR3 nucleotides read TGTGCCAGCACCTCCTCAGGGAGTGGCTATGGCTACACCTTC.

Points on this clonotype: A much larger clone is a single base away; this may be a read error. This sequence joins TRBV27 and TRBJ1-1, with D unresolved. The CDR3 totals 13 residues. Germline V lookup: CDR1 MNHEY, CDR2 SMNVEV (reference sequence). This chain's CDR3 is CVSSEWENTEAFF. CDR3 bases: TGTGTCAGCAGTGAGTGGGAGAACACTGAAGCTTTCTTT.

CDR3 sequence: CASSTSGGDYGYTF. CDR3 DNA sequence: TGTGCCAGCAGCACTTCAGGGGGGGACTATGGCTACACCTTC. The V call is TRBV12-3 or TRBV12-4, the J call TRBJ1-2; TRBD1 aligns across 7 bases. The CDR3 spans 14 residues. J gave up 3 bases and V 6 bases, and 7 bases lay outside the gene matches.

This CDR3 reads CASSFGQGATGELFF. In DNA form, the CDR3 reads TGTGCCAGCAGCTTCGGACAGGGTGCCACCGGGGAGCTGTTTTTT. The chain is built from TRBV7-9 and TRBJ2-2, with 8 bases aligning to TRBD1. With 3 bases clipped from V and 4 bases from J, the junction kept 4 bases outside the gene matches. The CDR3 is made up of 15 amino acids. Looked up from germline, CDR1 is SEHNR and CDR2 is FQNEAQ (reference sequence).

The rearrangement uses TRBV20-1 and TRBJ2-7; TRBD2 is a possible D gene (5 bases). There are 10 residues in the CDR3. Trimming took 5 bases from V and 11 from J, leaving 13 bases between them. Germline V lookup: CDR1 DFQATT, CDR2 SNEGSKA (reference sequence). For the CDR3, the DNA is TGCAGTGCTGAAGGGTCGGGGAAGTACTTC. This gives the protein CSAEGSGKYF.

This clonotype was seen a few times. The rearrangement uses TRBV7-2 and TRBJ2-5; 8 positions match TRBD1. The ends lost 4 bases at V and 11 bases at J; junction bases unmatched: 15. The CDR3 contains 15 residues. Germline CDR1 reads SGHTA; CDR2 reads FQGNSA. The CDR3 sequence: CASSSTTGEHNEQYF. CDR3 nucleotide sequence: TGTGCCAGCAGCTCCACGACAGGGGAACACAATGAGCAGTACTTC.

This clonotype was counted many times. This chain connects TRBV20-1 to TRBJ2-3; tentative D call: TRBD1 (7 bases). The CDR3 is 13 amino acids. Deletions cut 4 bases from V and 4 bases from J, with 12 bases between. Germline assignment: CDR1 DFQATT and CDR2 SNEGSKA (reference sequence). CDR3 loop: CSANQGGADTQYF. As DNA, the CDR3 is TGCAGTGCTAACCAGGGGGGCGCAGATACGCAGTATTTT.

As for this clonotype: This may arise from a read error, as a much more abundant clone is one base away. The chain recombines TRBV20-1 with TRBJ2-7, with TRBD1 matching over 7 bases. The germline CDR1 and CDR2 sequences are DFQATT and SNEGSKA (reference sequence). This CDR3 is 14 amino acids long. The CDR3 sequence is CSAGDRALSYEQYF. Here the CDR3 DNA reads TGCAGTGCTGGAGACAGGGCCCTCTCCTACGAGCAGTACTTC.

This clonotype came up a few times. The V gene is TRBV4-3, the J gene TRBJ2-1; D is possibly TRBD1 (5 bases). There are 13 residues in the CDR3. Trimming shortened V by 4 bases and J by 5 bases, and 9 bases separated the two germline ends. Germline values: CDR1 LGHNA, CDR2 YSLEER. CDR3 in DNA: TGCGCCAGCAGCCTGATAGGGGACAATGAGCAGTTCTTC. This encodes CASSLIGDNEQFF.

This clonotype was recorded at least ten times. The V call is TRBV4-1, the J call TRBJ2-3, with 9 bases fitting TRBD2. The V segment lost 0 bases and the J segment 6 bases; nucleotides outside the gene matches: 10. Per germline, CDR1 MGHRA and CDR2 YSYEKL. This CDR3 has 17 amino acids. CDR3 protein: CASSQEVYLAGLDTQYF. As DNA, the CDR3 is TGCGCCAGCAGCCAAGAGGTGTACCTAGCGGGGTTGGATACGCAGTATTTT.

A few counts support this clonotype. This chain joins TRBV2 and TRBJ2-1; TRBD1 aligns across 7 bases. The end of the DNA is better explained by TRBJ2-7, so the J call may be wrong. This CDR3 contains 15 residues. Germline CDR1 and CDR2: SNHLY and FYNNEI. Here the CDR3 reads CASNRRDSSYNEQYF. CDR3 sequence (DNA): TGTGCCAGCAATCGAAGGGACAGCTCCTACAATGAGCAGTACTTC.

This clonotype was found many times. The chain uses TRBV7-8 and TRBJ2-3; 7 bases line up with TRBD1. This CDR3 has 15 amino acids. The V gene end was trimmed by 3 bases and the J gene end by 0 bases; junction bases not matched to a gene: 3. Germline CDR1 is SGHVS and CDR2 is FQNEAQ. The CDR3 sequence: CASSLGQMSTDTQYF. DNA for the CDR3: TGTGCCAGCAGCTTGGGACAGATGAGCACAGATACGCAGTATTTT.

Points on this clonotype: Just one base apart from a much larger clone, this may be a read error. The genes are TRBV7-3 and TRBJ2-7; D is uncertain. The J call may be incorrect, as the DNA end agrees better with TRBJ2-5. CDR3 length equals 15 residues. Germline CDR1 reads SGHTA; CDR2 reads FQGTGA. DNA for the CDR3: TGTGCCAGCGGCTTAATTGGGTCAGCCCACGAGACCCAGTACTTC. Its protein product is CASGLIGSAHETQYF.

Comments on this clonotype: A clone one base away is much larger, so this may be a read error. The gene calls are TRBV5-1 and TRBJ2-5; D is ambiguous. The end of the DNA fits TRBJ2-7 better, so the J call may be wrong. The V gene's germline CDR1 is SGHRS and CDR2 YFSETQ. The CDR3 sequence is 13 residues long. In nucleotides, the CDR3 is TGCGCCAGCGGCTTGGATCAGACCTACGAGCAGTACTTC. It encodes CASGLDQTYEQYF.

This clonotype was picked up many times. The V gene is TRBV12-3 or TRBV12-4, the J gene TRBJ1-4, with D perhaps TRBD1 (5 bases). CDR3 length equals 16 residues. The V and J ends lost 5 bases and 8 bases respectively, with 21 bases between them. The CDR3 DNA reads TGTGCCAGCAGTGGACATTCAGCGACGGCGGGGGAAAAACTGTTTTTT. It codes for CASSGHSATAGEKLFF.

This clonotype was seen repeatedly, ten times or more. The V gene is TRBV6-5, the J gene TRBJ1-4; D is unclear. V gave up 0 bases and J gave up 4 bases, with 12 bases separating them. The CDR3 contains 16 residues. Germline CDR1 reads MNHEY; CDR2 reads SVGAGI. The CDR3 coding sequence is TGTGCCAGCAGTTACTCGAACACAGCACGTAATGAAAAACTGTTTTTT. As protein: CASSYSNTARNEKLFF.

For this clonotype: An end of the junction differs from the germline gene, which may be a read error. The gene calls are TRBV14 and TRBJ2-3; 7 positions agree with TRBD2. The CDR3 length is 14 residues. Germline CDR1 is SGHDN and CDR2 is FVKESK. In nucleotides, the CDR3 is TGTGTCAGCAGCCAAGGTGCTAGCGGAGATACGCAGTATTTT. Translation gives CVSSQGASGDTQYF.

The rearrangement joins TRBV7-2 to TRBJ2-1; 9 nucleotides agree with TRBD1. Germline-derived CDR1 and CDR2 are SGHTA and FQGNSA. This CDR3 is 14 amino acids long. V lost 3 bases to trimming and J lost 7 bases; unmatched junction nucleotides: 4. The CDR3 loop reads CASSLGTGQNEQFF. CDR3 nucleotide sequence: TGTGCCAGCAGCTTGGGGACAGGGCAGAATGAGCAGTTCTTC.

This clonotype was seen a few times. V usage is TRBV20-1 and J usage is TRBJ1-6, with TRBD1 as a possible D gene (5 bases). The CDR3 runs to 14 residues. V shed 1 base and J shed 7 bases, with 11 bases lying between them. Per germline, CDR1 DFQATT and CDR2 SNEGSKA (reference sequence). The CDR3 sequence: CSARVARENSPLHF. The CDR3 region has the DNA TGCAGTGCTAGAGTGGCCAGGGAAAATTCACCCCTCCACTTT.

The chain recombines TRBV29-1 with TRBJ2-5; D unresolved. The V end was cut by 6 bases, the J end by 0 bases, with 11 bases between. The length of the CDR3 is 13 residues. Germline V gene data show CDR1 as SQVTM and CDR2 as ANQGSEA. CDR3 nucleotides: TGCAGCGTCAAGACCGTAAACCAAGAGACCCAGTACTTC. Translation: CSVKTVNQETQYF.

This clonotype was seen at least ten times. This chain joins TRBV20-1 and TRBJ2-1; TRBD2 agrees at 11 bases. CDR3 length: 14 residues. Trimming took 3 bases from V and 7 from J; bases not matched to a gene: 5. Germline lookup yields CDR1 DFQATT and CDR2 SNEGSKA (reference sequence). CDR3 loop: CSARATSGGNEQFF. CDR3 sequence (DNA): TGCAGTGCTAGGGCCACTAGCGGGGGAAATGAGCAGTTCTTC.

This clonotype was detected a few times. The V call is TRBV29-1, the J call TRBJ2-3; the match to TRBD2 covers 14 bases. This CDR3 is built from 15 residues. After removal of 6 bases from V and 6 bases from J, the junction contained 8 bases not matched to a gene. Per the germline V gene, CDR1 is SQVTM and CDR2 is ANQGSEA. In DNA, the CDR3 is TGCAGCGTACGGACTAGCGGGGGGACTTTGGATACGCAGTATTTT. Protein product: CSVRTSGGTLDTQYF.

This clonotype was counted ten times or more. V and J are TRBV10-3 and TRBJ2-7; 7 nucleotides align to TRBD1. With 10 bases clipped from V and 5 bases from J, the junction kept 5 bases outside the gene matches. The CDR3 length is 11 residues. Looked up from germline, CDR1 is ENHRY and CDR2 is SYGVKD. CDR3 nucleotide sequence: TGTGCCACCCGAACAGGGGACGAGCAGTACTTC. This translates into CATRTGDEQYF.

This clonotype was detected ten times or more. The genes are TRBV5-1 and TRBJ1-2; D unclear. The germline V gene encodes CDR1 SGHRS and CDR2 YFSETQ. The CDR3 spans 16 residues. With 2 bases removed from V and 0 bases from J, the gap between germline ends came to 14 bases. For the CDR3, the DNA is TGCGCCAGCAGCTTTGCAGAGGCAGCCTCTAACTATGGCTACACCTTC. Protein product: CASSFAEAASNYGYTF.